The 19 T cell receptor beta chains given below trace back to one sample, sequenced in a study of post-analysis software for immune sequencing data. Study findings and constraints: Four or five TRBV segments occurring more often in patients than controls included TRBV5-6, TRBV5-1 and TRBV20-1.

Their target antigens are unknown. The library was made from cDNA and included unique molecular identifiers. MiXCR, run by TCRdb on the PCR reads, gives a single entry per CDR3 protein. The table lists fewer than 850,000 distinct CDR3 sequences, approximately 44% of them singletons, with approximately 4.4% in the top ten. The sample consisted of blood. These receptors were collected from a girl aged 5-17 years with multiple sclerosis.

V is TRBV10-3 and J is TRBJ2-3, with D maybe TRBD2 (6 bases). Germline V gives CDR1 ENHRY, CDR2 SYGVKD. The CDR3 runs 15 residues. The V end lost 6 bases, the J end lost 2 bases, and 15 bases lay between the germline ends. CDR3 protein: CAISAGTHPTDTQYF. The CDR3 DNA sequence: TGTGCCATCAGCGCCGGGACTCACCCCACAGATACGCAGTATTTT.

In this sample, this clonotype turned up a few times. The chain recombines TRBV10-3 with TRBJ2-1, with D perhaps matching TRBD1 or TRBD2 (7 bases each). CDR3 length equals 14 residues. From germline, CDR1 is ENHRY and CDR2 SYGVKD. The V end lost 10 bases, the J end lost 3 bases, and 16 bases lay between the germline ends. The CDR3 nucleotides read TGTGCCACCTCACCAGGGGGGGACTACAATGAGCAGTTCTTC. This codes for CATSPGGDYNEQFF.

This clonotype was detected a few times. J is TRBJ2-1 and V is TRBV5-1, with 10 bases identical to TRBD2. Germline CDR1 is SGHRS and CDR2 is YFSETQ. V trimming: 0 bases; J trimming: 10 bases; junction bases outside the gene matches: 7. The CDR3 runs to 15 residues. CDR3 loop: CASSLALAGGLEQFF. In DNA form, the CDR3 reads TGCGCCAGCAGCTTGGCCTTAGCGGGAGGATTGGAGCAGTTCTTC.

The gene calls are TRBV6-5 and TRBJ2-3; D remains ambiguous. The CDR3 contains 15 residues. The V end was cut by 1 base, the J end by 0 bases, with 8 bases between. Germline assignment: CDR1 MNHEY and CDR2 SVGAGI. The CDR3 nucleotides are TGTGCCAGCAGTTACTACGCCGGAAGCACAGATACGCAGTATTTT. It codes for CASSYYAGSTDTQYF.

The rearrangement joins TRBV29-1 to TRBJ2-7; D unclear. The CDR3 covers 11 residues. Germline CDR1 is SQVTM and CDR2 is ANQGSEA. V dropped 3 bases and J dropped 4 bases, with 7 bases sitting between them. The CDR3 region is CSVELGYEQYF. The CDR3 DNA follows: TGCAGCGTTGAGTTGGGTTACGAGCAGTACTTC.

The chain combines TRBV6-6 with TRBJ2-7, with D perhaps assigned TRBD1 or TRBD2 (5 bases each). The ends were cut back, 1 base at V and 6 bases at J, with 19 bases in the middle. This CDR3 spans 16 amino acids. Germline CDR1 MNHNY, CDR2 SVGAGI (reference sequence). The CDR3 reads CASSYWILLGTLEQYF. CDR3 DNA sequence: TGTGCCAGCAGTTACTGGATCTTACTCGGGACCCTCGAGCAGTACTTC.

The rearrangement joins TRBV20-1 to TRBJ2-7, with TRBD2 as a possible D gene (5 bases). In germline, CDR1 is DFQATT, CDR2 SNEGSKA (reference sequence). V lost 8 bases and J lost 2, with 25 bases in between. There are 16 residues in the CDR3. The CDR3 coding sequence is TGCAGTCCAAGACCCCTCGGGGTACTTGGACCCTACGAGCAGTACTTC. The encoded protein is CSPRPLGVLGPYEQYF.

The rearrangement uses TRBV9 and TRBJ2-1; D is perhaps TRBD2 (6 bases). The length of the CDR3 is 16 residues. Trimming cost V 5 bases and J 8 bases, with 23 bases left between them. The V gene's germline CDR1 is SGDLS and CDR2 YYNGEE. The CDR3 nucleotides read TGTGCCAGCAGTGGAGCCGCGGGACGCCCTGGGGATGAGCAGTTCTTC. It specifies CASSGAAGRPGDEQFF.

This clonotype has more than one count but fewer than ten. The CDR3 nucleotides read TGCGCCAGCAGCTTGGGCGGGAACATCTACAATGAGCAGTTCTTC. This codes for CASSLGGNIYNEQFF. The J gene is TRBJ2-1, the V gene TRBV5-1; D perhaps matches TRBD2 (6 bases). This CDR3 region has 15 residues. V shed 0 bases and J shed 3 bases, with 10 bases lying between them. Germline loops: CDR1 SGHRS, CDR2 YFSETQ.

The chain has TRBV7-2 and TRBJ2-1; D call uncertain. Trimming left V 1 base short and J 3 bases short, with 7 bases between. Germline lookup yields CDR1 SGHTA and CDR2 FQGNSA. The CDR3 sequence is 14 residues long. CDR3 region: CASSLVGYYNEQFF. The CDR3 DNA is TGTGCCAGCAGCTTAGTCGGATACTACAATGAGCAGTTCTTC.

This clonotype was seen only a few times. The genes are TRBV6-1 and TRBJ1-5; possibly TRBD1 for D (6 bases). The germline gives CDR1 MNHNS, CDR2 SASEGT. This CDR3 spans 17 amino acids. The V end was cut by 1 base, the J end by 2 bases, with 15 bases between. CDR3 coding DNA: TGTGCCAGCAGTGAAGTGTCCGGGGGCAACGGCAATCAGCCCCAGCATTTT. It encodes CASSEVSGGNGNQPQHF.

The chain is built from TRBV28 and TRBJ1-5; 7 nucleotides agree with TRBD1. This CDR3 is built from 13 residues. Germline CDR1 is MDHEN and CDR2 is SYDVKM. The trim removed 6 bases at V and 6 bases at J, leaving 5 bases unmatched. The CDR3 DNA is TGTGCCAGCAGAGGGGGCGCGGGTCAGCCCCAGCATTTT. Amino acids: CASRGGAGQPQHF. Using reference TRBV28 and TRBJ1-5 for the parts outside the CDR3, the full variable domain is DVKVTQSSRYLVKRTGEKVFLECVQDMDHENMFWYRQDPGLGLRLIYFSYDVKMKEKGDIPEGYSVSREKKERFSLILESASTNQTSMYLCASRGGAGQPQHFGDGTRLSIL.

The chain has TRBV12-3 or TRBV12-4 and TRBJ1-2; D perhaps matches TRBD1 (5 bases). The CDR3 is 13 amino acids. Trimming stripped 6 bases from V and 8 bases from J, with 16 bases between. The CDR3 nucleotides are TGTGCCAGCAGGACCGTACAGGAACTCGGCTACACCTTC. Its translation: CASRTVQELGYTF.

V gene TRBV6-5 combines with J gene TRBJ1-5; tentative D call: TRBD1 (6 bases). This CDR3 contains 15 residues. The ends were cut back, 5 bases at V and 2 bases at J, with 13 bases in the middle. Germline V gives CDR1 MNHEY, CDR2 SVGAGI. The CDR3 is CASSLTGIGNQPQHF. CDR3 coding DNA: TGTGCCAGCAGTCTAACAGGGATTGGCAATCAGCCCCAGCATTTT.

This sequence joins TRBV6-6 and TRBJ2-7; TRBD2 is a possible D gene (6 bases). V lost 7 bases and J lost 0, with 16 bases in between. This CDR3 contains 15 residues. Germline V gene sequence: CDR1 MNHNY, CDR2 SVGAGI (reference sequence). The CDR3 sequence: CASNFASDPSYEQYF. DNA for the CDR3: TGTGCCAGCAACTTTGCTAGCGACCCCTCCTACGAGCAGTACTTC.

CDR3 sequence reads: CAITSSGYEQYF. CDR3 nucleotide sequence: TGTGCCATCACTTCTAGCGGTTACGAGCAGTACTTC. The rearrangement uses TRBV10-3 and TRBJ2-4; TRBD2 matches 7 bases. The end of the DNA fits TRBJ2-7 better, so the J call may be wrong. CDR1 is ENHRY and CDR2 is SYGVKD in the germline V gene. This CDR3 spans 12 amino acids.

The genes are TRBV12-3 or TRBV12-4 and TRBJ2-7, with D hard to call. CDR3 length: 13 amino acids. V was trimmed by 2 bases and J by 6 bases, leaving 11 bases between them. The CDR3 region is CASSLTAFVEQYF. CDR3 coding DNA: TGTGCCAGCAGTTTAACAGCCTTTGTCGAGCAGTACTTC.

The chain couples TRBV7-8 to TRBJ2-1; the D gene is possibly TRBD2 (6 bases). CDR3 length equals 16 residues. Germline V gene sequence: CDR1 SGHVS, CDR2 FQNEAQ. Between the trimmed V and J ends, which lost 5 bases and 2 bases, there was a span of 16 bases. CDR3 loop: CASSPEVGEAYNEQFF. The CDR3 DNA follows: TGTGCCAGCAGCCCGGAGGTAGGGGAGGCCTACAATGAGCAGTTCTTC.

The genes are TRBV12-3 or TRBV12-4 and TRBJ2-7; 9 positions match TRBD1. The length of the CDR3 is 16 residues. The J segment lost 5 bases and the V segment lost 0 bases, leaving 8 bases of the junction unmatched. DNA for the CDR3: TGTGCCAGCAGTTTAGCCGGGACAGGGATAAGACACGAGCAGTACTTC. This gives the protein CASSLAGTGIRHEQYF.